This entry lists 20 T cell receptor beta chains sequenced from one sample in a study of cytomegalovirus exposure and HLA in healthy donors. PCR involved 60 Vbeta and 13 Jbeta primers. The table came from immunoSEQ multiplex PCR; TCRdb's copy has only in-frame clones and leaves some out. The repertoire holds 80,000 to 100,000 clones, with 70% as singletons. Sequencing was performed on PBMCs. The receptor source for this set is a man aged 50-60 years in good health and CMV-seronegative.

The rearrangement joins TRBV5-1 to TRBJ1-5; 10 positions agree with TRBD1. The CDR3 has 15 residues. CDR1 SGHRS and CDR2 YFSETQ come from the germline V gene. The ends lost 4 bases at V and 7 bases at J; junction bases unmatched: 8. The CDR3 spells CASSPDRGLGQPQHF. The CDR3 DNA reads as TGCGCCAGCAGCCCAGACAGGGGGCTAGGACAGCCCCAGCATTTT.

This clone appeared once. J is TRBJ1-2 and V is TRBV5-1, with 8 nucleotides matching TRBD1. CDR1 and CDR2 from the germline V gene are SGHRS and YFSETQ. The CDR3 has 15 amino acids. V lost 2 bases and J lost 2; bases outside the gene matches: 5. CDR3 bases: TGCGCCAGCAGCTTCACAGGGGGATTAAACTATGGCTACACCTTC. Translation: CASSFTGGLNYGYTF.

This chain connects TRBV7-9 to TRBJ2-2, with D possibly being TRBD2 (6 bases). V lost 4 bases and J lost 0, with 12 bases in between. This CDR3 comprises 16 residues. From germline, CDR1 is SEHNR and CDR2 FQNEAQ (reference sequence). CDR3 protein: CASSSSGTANTGELFF. DNA for the CDR3: TGTGCCAGCAGCTCCTCCGGGACTGCGAACACCGGGGAGCTGTTTTTT. The full variable domain, completed using reference TRBV7-9 and TRBJ2-2, is DTGVSQNPRHKITKRGQNVTFRCDPISEHNRLYWYRQTLGQGPEFLTYFQNEAQLEKSRLLSDRFSAERPKGSFSTLEIQRTEQGDSAMYLCASSSSGTANTGELFFGEGSRLTVL.

The chain carries TRBV5-1 and TRBJ1-1; TRBD1 might be the D (6 bases). CDR3 length equals 16 residues. Germline V CDR1 and CDR2: SGHRS, YFSETQ. V shed 4 bases and J shed 1 base, with 17 bases lying between them. CDR3 protein: CASSQIQGLGNTEAFF. CDR3 DNA sequence: TGCGCCAGCAGCCAAATACAGGGCTTGGGGAACACTGAAGCTTTCTTT.

This clone was counted only a few times. The chain joins TRBV19 to TRBJ1-4, with D possibly matching TRBD1 (6 bases). The CDR3 length is 15 residues. The germline V and J ends were trimmed by 5 bases and 7 bases, with 17 bases remaining between them. Germline V gene sequence: CDR1 LNHDA, CDR2 SQIVND (reference sequence). The CDR3: CASSLYRVSSEKLFF. The CDR3 DNA sequence: TGTGCCAGTAGTCTATACAGGGTGTCGAGTGAAAAACTGTTTTTT.

The rearrangement joins TRBV5-1 to TRBJ2-3; tentatively, D is TRBD2 (6 bases). Trimming removed 9 bases from V and 1 base from J, with 15 bases in between. CDR3 length equals 14 residues. Germline V gene data show CDR1 as SGHRS and CDR2 as YFSETQ. The CDR3 DNA sequence: TGCGCCACCCAAGGAGGGCCGGGCACAGATACGCAGTATTTT. This encodes CATQGGPGTDTQYF.

The chain carries TRBV28 and TRBJ2-7, with 7 bases fitting TRBD2. J lost 3 bases, V lost 3 bases, and 5 bases had no gene match. CDR3 size: 14 residues. Germline CDR1 is MDHEN and CDR2 is SYDVKM. The CDR3 loop reads CASSLGGIGYEQYF. In DNA, the CDR3 is TGTGCCAGCAGTTTGGGGGGGATAGGCTACGAGCAGTACTTC. Full variable domain (remainder filled in from reference TRBV28 and TRBJ2-7): DVKVTQSSRYLVKRTGEKVFLECVQDMDHENMFWYRQDPGLGLRLIYFSYDVKMKEKGDIPEGYSVSREKKERFSLILESASTNQTSMYLCASSLGGIGYEQYFGPGTRLTVT.

The chain combines TRBV6-5 with TRBJ1-1, with 7 positions matching TRBD1. V shed 5 bases, J shed 0 bases, and the junction held 3 bases outside the gene matches. In germline, CDR1 is MNHEY, CDR2 SVGAGI. The length of the CDR3 is 14 residues. The CDR3 DNA is TGTGCCAGCAGTATACAGGGGATGAACACTGAAGCTTTCTTT. Translation gives CASSIQGMNTEAFF.

The V call is TRBV11-2, the J call TRBJ2-5, with 10 bases fitting TRBD2. This CDR3 is built from 15 residues. V trimming: 7 bases; J trimming: 2 bases; junction bases outside the gene matches: 7. CDR1 and CDR2 (germline): SGHAT, FQNNGV. This chain's CDR3 is CASTGLAGEQETQYF. CDR3 in DNA: TGTGCCAGCACCGGGCTAGCGGGAGAACAAGAGACCCAGTACTTC.

With respect to this clone: The junction differs from germline at one of its ends, possibly a read error. The rearrangement links TRBV6-5 to TRBJ1-3; possible D gene TRBD1, 5 bases. Germline lookup yields CDR1 MNHEY and CDR2 SVGAGI. This CDR3 comprises 15 residues. DNA of the CDR3: TGTGCCAGCGGTTACTCGAGGACAAATGGAAACACCATATATTTT. It is translated as CASGYSRTNGNTIYF.

The count of this clone is one. The chain employs TRBV5-1 and TRBJ2-7, with TRBD1 matching over 11 bases. The V and J ends lost 3 bases and 4 bases, in that order; junction bases with no gene match: 6. Germline assignment: CDR1 SGHRS and CDR2 YFSETQ. This CDR3 is 15 amino acids long. The CDR3 here is CASSSGQGARYEQYF. CDR3 bases: TGCGCCAGCAGCTCCGGACAGGGGGCGAGGTACGAGCAGTACTTC. Full variable domain (rest looked up from reference TRBV5-1 and TRBJ2-7): KAGVTQTPRYLIKTRGQQVTLSCSPISGHRSVSWYQQTPGQGLQFLFEYFSETQRNKGNFPGRFSGRQFSNSRSEMNVSTLELGDSALYLCASSSGQGARYEQYFGPGTRLTVT.

The chain carries TRBV27 and TRBJ2-5, with TRBD1 matching over 8 bases. The DNA end is more similar to TRBJ2-7, so the J call may be wrong. The CDR3 is made up of 13 amino acids. CDR1 is MNHEY and CDR2 is SMNVEV in the germline V gene (reference sequence). As DNA, the CDR3 is TGTGCCAGTAAGACAGGGGAACTCTACGAGCAGTACTTC. Protein product: CASKTGELYEQYF.

CDR3 nucleotide sequence: TGTGCCAGCTCACCAAGAAGCGTAGGCACAGATACGCAGTATTTT. Its translation is CASSPRSVGTDTQYF. The rearrangement links TRBV18 to TRBJ2-3; no reliable D call. V lost 2 bases and J lost 1, with 10 bases in between. Germline values: CDR1 KGHSH, CDR2 LQKENI. The CDR3 spans 15 residues.

This clone was detected only a few times. This rearrangement joins TRBV5-3 to TRBJ2-7, with D possibly TRBD1 on 5 matching bases. TRBV5-3 is filed as an ORF, its function uncertain. The V end lost 0 bases, the J end lost 0 bases, and 13 bases lay between the germline ends. The CDR3 runs 16 residues. The CDR3 DNA reads TGTGCCAGAAGCTTGGGGGGCCCCAGGAACTCCTACGAGCAGTACTTC. It translates to CARSLGGPRNSYEQYF.

The chain joins TRBV25-1 to TRBJ2-2; weak D call: TRBD2 (6 bases). With 7 bases removed from V and 4 bases from J, the gap between germline ends came to 13 bases. The length of the CDR3 is 14 residues. Germline V gene sequence: CDR1 MGHDK, CDR2 SYGVNS. The CDR3 DNA reads as TGTGCCAGCACCCCGACTAGTATCACCGGGGAGCTGTTTTTT. Translation: CASTPTSITGELFF.

This clone turned up a few times. J is TRBJ2-5 and V is TRBV7-9, with D uncertain. V shed 1 base and J shed 4 bases, with 10 bases lying between them. Germline assignment: CDR1 SEHNR and CDR2 FQNEAQ (reference sequence). CDR3 length: 14 residues. CDR3 DNA sequence: TGTGCCAGCAGCTTAGAGGTAGCCCGAGAGACCCAGTACTTC. It encodes CASSLEVARETQYF.

The chain employs TRBV5-1 and TRBJ1-2, with a weak D call TRBD1 (5 bases). From germline, CDR1 is SGHRS and CDR2 YFSETQ. This CDR3 is 15 amino acids long. The V gene lost 3 bases and the J gene lost 3 bases, with 15 bases spanning the gap. CDR3 nucleotides: TGCGCCAGCAGCTATTTCAGGGTATCTGACTATGGCTACACCTTC. Residues: CASSYFRVSDYGYTF.

In its sample, this clone was seen once. CDR3 residues: CASSPLPGQGYEQYF. The CDR3 DNA sequence: TGCGCCAGCAGCCCACTCCCGGGACAGGGCTACGAGCAGTACTTC. This chain joins TRBV5-1 and TRBJ2-5; 9 bases match TRBD1. The J call may be wrong; the DNA end is better matched by TRBJ2-7. This CDR3 comprises 15 residues. The germline V gene has CDR1 SGHRS and CDR2 YFSETQ.

The chain links TRBV4-1 to TRBJ2-7, with 9 bases identical to TRBD1. With V trimmed by 3 bases and J by 2 bases, 14 bases remained unmatched. The CDR3 loop spans 18 amino acids. Germline values: CDR1 MGHRA, CDR2 YSYEKL. The CDR3 spells CASSHFYRDRVSPYEQYF. DNA for the CDR3: TGCGCCAGCAGCCATTTCTACCGGGACAGGGTGTCCCCCTACGAGCAGTACTTC.

The V gene is TRBV18, the J gene TRBJ2-1, with 7 bases identical to TRBD1. The CDR3 loop spans 16 amino acids. V was pared by 4 bases and J by 5 bases, with 11 bases of the junction left unmatched. CDR1 is KGHSH, CDR2 LQKENI, per germline. CDR3 coding DNA: TGTGCCAGCTCACTTCGACAGGGCGGGCAACACAATGAGCAGTTCTTC. Its translation is CASSLRQGGQHNEQFF. Filled out from reference TRBV18 and TRBJ2-1, the complete variable domain reads NAGVMQNPRHLVRRRGQEARLRCSPMKGHSHVYWYRQLPEEGLKFMVYLQKENIIDESGMPKERFSAEFPKEGPSILRIQQVVRGDSAAYFCASSLRQGGQHNEQFFGPGTRLTVL.